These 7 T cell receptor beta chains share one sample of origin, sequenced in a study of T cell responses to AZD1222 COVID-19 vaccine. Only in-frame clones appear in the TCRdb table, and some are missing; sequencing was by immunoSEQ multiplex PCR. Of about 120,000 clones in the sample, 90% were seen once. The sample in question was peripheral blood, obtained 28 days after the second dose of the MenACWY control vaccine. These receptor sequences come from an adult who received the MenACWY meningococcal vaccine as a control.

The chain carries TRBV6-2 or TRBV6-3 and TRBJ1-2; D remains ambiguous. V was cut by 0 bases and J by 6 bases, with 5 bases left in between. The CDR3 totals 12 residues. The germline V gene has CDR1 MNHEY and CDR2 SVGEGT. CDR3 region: CASSYSWDGYTF. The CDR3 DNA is TGTGCCAGCAGTTACTCGTGGGATGGCTACACCTTC.

CDR3 in amino acids: CASSVGQGIDGYTF. The CDR3 DNA is TGTGCCAGCAGCGTCGGACAGGGTATCGATGGCTACACCTTC. The genes are TRBV6-5 and TRBJ1-2, with TRBD1 matching over 8 bases. This CDR3 is built from 14 residues. In germline, CDR1 is MNHEY, CDR2 SVGAGI. The V gene end was trimmed by 6 bases and the J gene end by 6 bases; junction bases not matched to a gene: 9.

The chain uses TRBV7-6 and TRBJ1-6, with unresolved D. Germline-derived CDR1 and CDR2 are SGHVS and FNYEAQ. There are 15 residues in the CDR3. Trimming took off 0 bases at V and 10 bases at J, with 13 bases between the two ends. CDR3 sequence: CASSLAAGRASPLHF. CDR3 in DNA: TGTGCCAGCAGCTTAGCGGCCGGGAGAGCCTCACCCCTCCACTTT.

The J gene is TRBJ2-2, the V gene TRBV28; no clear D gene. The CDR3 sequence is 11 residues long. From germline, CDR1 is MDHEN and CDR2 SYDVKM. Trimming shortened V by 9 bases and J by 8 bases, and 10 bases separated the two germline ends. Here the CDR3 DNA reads TGTGCCAGTCTCTCCTGGGGGGAGCTGTTTTTT. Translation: CASLSWGELFF.

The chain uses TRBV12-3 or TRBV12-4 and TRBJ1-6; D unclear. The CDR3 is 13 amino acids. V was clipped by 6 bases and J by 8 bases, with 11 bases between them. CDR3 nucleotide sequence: TGTGCCAGCAGCCCTCGGTGGGATTCACCCCTCCACTTT. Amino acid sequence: CASSPRWDSPLHF.

Written as DNA, the CDR3 is TGCAGCGTTGAATTGTGGGGGATCAGCAAGACCATGAACACTGAAGCTTTCTTT. Protein sequence: CSVELWGISKTMNTEAFF. The V and J genes are TRBV29-1 and TRBJ1-1, with D perhaps matching TRBD1 (5 bases). The V gene lost 2 bases and the J gene lost 0 bases, with 22 bases spanning the gap. Germline V gene lookup returns CDR1 SQVTM and CDR2 ANQGSEA. CDR3 length: 18 residues.

The CDR3 DNA reads as TGTGCCAGCAGAGAACATCTGGACTTATCCTACGAGCAGTACTTC. Amino acid sequence: CASREHLDLSYEQYF. The gene calls are TRBV5-4 and TRBJ2-7, with D tentatively TRBD2 (5 bases). The CDR3 sequence is 15 residues long. Germline CDR1 reads SGHNT; CDR2 reads YYREEE (reference sequence). V was pared by 5 bases and J by 1 base, with 16 bases between.